The text below deals with one TCR beta chain. This specimen comes from a study of response to subunit inactivated influenza vaccine. TCRdb re-called the RT-PCR reads with MiXCR, one entry per CDR3 protein. Altogether about 540,000 distinct CDR3 sequences are present, roughly 25% being singletons, with the ten largest covering 2.8%. This CDR3 region has 13 residues. CDR1 is LNHDA and CDR2 is SQIVND in the germline V gene (reference sequence). V lost 3 bases to trimming and J lost 5 bases, with 8 bases between them. The same sample was also used in a study of T cells expressing NK-cell markers. As that study records: Researchers built TCR beta cDNA using 5'RACE template switching with UMIs. Serological testing identified most of the eight sequenced donors as HCMV-seropositive and one as seronegative.

This sequence originates from a man between 50 and 59 years old who received an inactivated influenza vaccine. The source material was CD4+ T cells sorted from PBMCs, sampled about 12 days after vaccination. J is TRBJ1-5 and V is TRBV19, with D unclear. CDR3 sequence: CASSMRRDQPQHF. The CDR3, as DNA: TGTGCCAGTAGTATGAGAAGGGATCAGCCCCAGCATTTT.